This T cell receptor (beta chain) was found in a study of T cells in Graves' hyperthyroidism and ophthalmopathy. General study results and limits: In the blood, most expanded thyroid clonotypes above 0.001 appeared as well. A model of 13 V-J pairs discriminated ophthalmopathy from stable hyperthyroidism.

The CDR3 is 16 residues long. Between the trimmed V and J ends, which lost 4 bases and 3 bases, there was a span of 17 bases. Germline V lookup: CDR1 LGHNT, CDR2 FRNRAP. Exclusion of a patient resulted from uncontrolled infection, other autoimmune disease, pregnancy or lactation. Diagnosis rested on symptoms, serum thyroxine and TRAb, thyroid ultrasound, and orbital computed tomography. Concerning this clonotype: The antigen remains unidentified.

Template material for amplifying TCR beta CDR3 regions consisted of RNA transcripts. HTBI primers were employed in a first-round RT-PCR of the TCR CDR3. TCRdb re-derived calls from the multiplex PCR reads in MiXCR, one entry per CDR3 protein. In the table there are hundreds of thousands of distinct CDR3 sequences, more than 14% of which are singletons. The chain couples TRBV12-5 to TRBJ2-3; D perhaps matches TRBD2 (5 bases). The clonotype originates from a woman aged 45-65 years with Graves' ophthalmopathy. The sample comprised blood. The CDR3, as DNA: TGTGCTAGTGGTTCGGTTTTCATAAGGAGGACAGATACGCAGTATTTT. This sequence encodes CASGSVFIRRTDTQYF.